This entry describes one TCR beta chain. Its cognate antigen is unknown. Unique molecular identifiers were used to barcode this TCRbeta library. TCRdb fed the PCR reads into MiXCR, producing one record per CDR3 protein. The sample includes under 100,000 distinct CDR3 sequences, 15% to 17% of them seen just once. CDR3 size: 16 residues. The germline V gene has CDR1 SGHRS and CDR2 YFSETQ. With 3 bases removed from V and 0 bases from J, the gap between germline ends came to 12 bases. The data were taken from a study of T-cell reconstitution after alpha-beta-depleted transplantation in children. Study-wide results and limits: Among T cells one year after transplant, newly produced cells accounted for most counts and diversity. Surviving recipient T cells and intrathymic progenitors accounted for some patients' high TCRbeta diversity at day 60. It was reported that alpha-beta T cells came from several hundred expanded graft clones (about two months after transplant).

The receptor's source is a male patient aged 2 to 10 who had a stem cell transplant for acute lymphoblastic leukemia, so the T cells may come from the graft donor. The sequenced sample was PBMCs, mostly from graft donor cells, obtained 180 days after TCRalphabeta/CD19-depleted stem cell transplant. V is TRBV5-1 and J is TRBJ2-2; the D gene is possibly TRBD1 (6 bases). CDR3 in DNA: TGCGCCAGCAGCTCCCGACAGGTCGCGAACACCGGGGAGCTGTTTTTT. This encodes CASSSRQVANTGELFF.